This TCR beta chain was sequenced in a study of blood T cell repertoires in COVID-19. Overall study: Samples came from the United States, Italy and Spain, spanning acute and convalescent COVID-19.

The method was immunoSEQ multiplex PCR; TCRdb's version includes in-frame clones alone and lacks a portion of them. Of approximately 73,000 clones listed, roughly 86% are singletons. The trim removed 2 bases at V and 4 bases at J, leaving 13 bases unmatched. Germline V gene lookup returns CDR1 SGHNT and CDR2 YENEEA. The CDR3 totals 18 residues. This rearrangement joins TRBV11-3 to TRBJ2-3; 9 bases agree with TRBD1. The sequence was obtained from an older woman with acute or convalescent COVID-19. Sequencing input: peripheral blood. CDR3 DNA sequence: TGTGCCAGCAGCTTATCACCCGGGGGACAGGGTTTGCCAGATACGCAGTATTTT. Protein: CASSLSPGGQGLPDTQYF.